The 11 T cell receptor beta chains given below trace back to one sample, sequenced in a study of PD-1 blockade in classical Hodgkin lymphoma. Using immunoSEQ multiplex PCR, the repertoire was profiled, and TCRdb retains in-frame clones only, with some absent. Of some 25,000 clones listed, approximately 70% were seen once; the top ten hold 25% to 30%. As to time point: cycle 4 day 1 (C4D1), after five to seven weeks of nivolumab. Each and every patient relapsed after autologous stem cell transplantation, and patients got differing brentuximab vedotin exposure. Sequencing was performed on peripheral blood mononuclear cells (PBMCs), taken before the fourth cycle of nivolumab. All receptors come from a human donor with classical Hodgkin lymphoma.

The CDR3 sequence is CASSLDRVRGTGANVLTF. The CDR3 DNA reads TGCGCCAGCAGCTTGGATAGGGTAAGGGGAACTGGGGCCAACGTCCTGACTTTC. This chain connects TRBV5-1 to TRBJ2-6, with D tentatively TRBD1 (5 bases). The CDR3 length is 18 residues. The V end was cut by 0 bases, the J end by 2 bases, with 15 bases between. Germline V gene sequence: CDR1 SGHRS, CDR2 YFSETQ. Looking up the rest from reference TRBV5-1 and TRBJ2-6 gives the full variable domain: KAGVTQTPRYLIKTRGQQVTLSCSPISGHRSVSWYQQTPGQGLQFLFEYFSETQRNKGNFPGRFSGRQFSNSRSEMNVSTLELGDSALYLCASSLDRVRGTGANVLTFGAGSRLTVL.

This clone has a handful of counts. Other nucleotide sequences in the sample specify the same CDR3. The CDR3 nucleotides read TGTGCCAGCAGCCCAATCCAGGGGGCAGGGACTGAAGCTTTCTTT. This sequence encodes CASSPIQGAGTEAFF. This chain joins TRBV11-2 and TRBJ1-1; 8 nucleotides align to TRBD1. The trim removed 5 bases at V and 5 bases at J, leaving 10 bases unmatched. Germline-derived CDR1 and CDR2 are SGHAT and FQNNGV. The CDR3 is 15 amino acids.

V gene TRBV11-3 combines with J gene TRBJ1-5; D call uncertain. Trimming took 0 bases from V and 9 from J, leaving 9 bases between them. Germline CDR1 and CDR2: SGHNT and YENEEA. This CDR3 region has 13 residues. CDR3 amino acids: CASSLEAEGPQHF. Here the CDR3 DNA reads TGTGCCAGCAGCTTAGAGGCGGAAGGGCCCCAGCATTTT.

V and J are TRBV6-1 and TRBJ2-6, with D unclear. CDR1 is MNHNS and CDR2 is SASEGT in the germline V gene. The CDR3 loop spans 15 amino acids. With 7 bases removed from V and 4 bases from J, the gap between germline ends came to 14 bases. CDR3 protein: CASKELTWGANVLTF. The CDR3 nucleotides read TGTGCCAGCAAAGAATTGACGTGGGGGGCCAACGTCCTGACTTTC.

The chain has TRBV5-1 and TRBJ1-1; maybe TRBD1 (6 bases). Looked up from germline, CDR1 is SGHRS and CDR2 is YFSETQ. Trimming removed 4 bases at V and 4 bases at J, with 20 bases between. The CDR3 is 16 residues long. The CDR3: CASSPGTQGVGTEAFF. In DNA, the CDR3 is TGCGCCAGCAGCCCCGGGACACAGGGCGTGGGCACTGAAGCTTTCTTT.

This clone appeared a single time. The genes are TRBV5-4 and TRBJ1-2, with a weak D call TRBD1 (6 bases). The CDR3 has 14 residues. CDR1 SGHNT and CDR2 YYREEE come from the germline V gene (reference sequence). V shed 3 bases and J shed 5 bases, with 14 bases lying between them. CDR3 protein: CASSYVTGDYGYTF. CDR3 sequence (DNA): TGTGCCAGCAGCTACGTGACAGGAGATTATGGCTACACCTTC.

The chain links TRBV4-2 to TRBJ2-2; D possibly matches TRBD1 or TRBD2 (5 bases each). Germline values: CDR1 LGHNA, CDR2 YNFKEQ. Trimming removed 0 bases from V and 0 bases from J, with 5 bases in between. The length of the CDR3 is 15 residues. The CDR3 coding sequence is TGTGCCAGCAGCCAAGAGGGGGCGAACACCGGGGAGCTGTTTTTT. Its protein is CASSQEGANTGELFF.

The rearrangement links TRBV7-2 to TRBJ2-1, with D possibly being TRBD1 (5 bases). Germline V CDR1 and CDR2: SGHTA, FQGNSA. The CDR3 loop spans 13 amino acids. Trimming removed 1 base from V and 5 bases from J, with 6 bases in between. This CDR3 is CASSLGQNNEQFF. The CDR3 DNA sequence: TGTGCCAGCAGCTTAGGACAGAACAATGAGCAGTTCTTC.

The chain uses TRBV7-2 and TRBJ2-5; 11 bases match TRBD1. J gave up 2 bases and V 4 bases, and 15 bases lay outside the gene matches. CDR3 length: 19 amino acids. The germline V gene encodes CDR1 SGHTA and CDR2 FQGNSA. CDR3 nucleotides: TGTGCCAGCAGCTCAAGGTGGACAGGGGGCGCCGGGGGTCAAGAGACCCAGTACTTC. This sequence encodes CASSSRWTGGAGGQETQYF.

Regarding this clone: This sample includes further DNA sequences coding for the same CDR3. The V gene is TRBV5-6, the J gene TRBJ2-3; no clear D. Germline lookup yields CDR1 SGHDT and CDR2 YYEEEE. CDR3 length: 11 amino acids. Trimming removed 2 bases from V and 4 bases from J, with 2 bases in between. CDR3 nucleotides: TGTGCCAGCAGCTTATCAGATACGCAGTATTTT. Translating gives CASSLSDTQYF.

This chain links TRBV21-1 with TRBJ2-6; the table's D call TRBD1 went unverified against the DNA. TRBV21-1 is reported as a pseudogene. The CDR3 is 23 amino acids. The chain's CDR3 is CASDSPLDREWFIGPSGANVLTF. Here the CDR3 DNA reads TGTGCCAGTGACTCTCCACTGGACAGGGAATGGTTTATCGGCCCTTCTGGGGCCAACGTCCTGACTTTC.